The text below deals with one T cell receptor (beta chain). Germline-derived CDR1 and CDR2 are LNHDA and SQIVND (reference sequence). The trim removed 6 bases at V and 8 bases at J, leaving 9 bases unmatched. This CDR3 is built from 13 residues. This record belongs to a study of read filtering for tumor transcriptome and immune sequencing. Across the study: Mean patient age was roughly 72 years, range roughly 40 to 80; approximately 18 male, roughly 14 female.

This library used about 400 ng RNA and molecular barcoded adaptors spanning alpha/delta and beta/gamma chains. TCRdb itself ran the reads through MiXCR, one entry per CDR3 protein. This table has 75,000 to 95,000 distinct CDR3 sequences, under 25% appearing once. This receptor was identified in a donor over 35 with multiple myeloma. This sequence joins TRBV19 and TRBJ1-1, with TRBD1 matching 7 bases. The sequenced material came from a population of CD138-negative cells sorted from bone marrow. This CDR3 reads CASRTDRDREAFF. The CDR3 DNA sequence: TGTGCCAGTAGGACCGACAGGGACCGGGAAGCTTTCTTT.